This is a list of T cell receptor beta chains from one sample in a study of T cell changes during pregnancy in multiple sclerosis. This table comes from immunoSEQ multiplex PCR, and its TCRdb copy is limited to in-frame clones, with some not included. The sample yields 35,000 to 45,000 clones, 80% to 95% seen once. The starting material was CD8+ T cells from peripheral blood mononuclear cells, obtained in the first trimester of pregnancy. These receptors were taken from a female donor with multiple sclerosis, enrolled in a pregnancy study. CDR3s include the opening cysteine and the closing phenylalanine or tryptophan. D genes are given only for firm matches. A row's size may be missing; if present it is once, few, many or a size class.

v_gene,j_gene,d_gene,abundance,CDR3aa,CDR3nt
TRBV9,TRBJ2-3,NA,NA,CASSVDTAWELDTQYF,TGTGCCAGCAGCGTAGACACAGCGTGGGAGTTAGATACGCAGTATTTT
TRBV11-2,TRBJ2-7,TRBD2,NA,CASSLYGGETYEQYF,TGTGCCAGCAGCTTATACGGGGGGGAGACCTACGAGCAGTACTTC
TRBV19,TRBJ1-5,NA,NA,CASSIDRERGSQPQHF,TGTGCCAGTAGTATAGATCGGGAACGAGGGAGTCAGCCCCAGCATTTT
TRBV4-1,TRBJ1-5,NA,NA,CASSQDLAQANQPQHF,TGCGCCAGCAGCCAAGATCTTGCACAGGCTAATCAGCCCCAGCATTTT
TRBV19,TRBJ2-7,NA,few,CASSDSGNEQYF,TGTGCCAGTAGTGATTCAGGGAACGAGCAGTACTTC
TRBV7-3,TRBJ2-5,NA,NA,CASSPTPSIQETQYF,TGTGCCAGCAGCCCGACTCCTTCTATCCAAGAGACCCAGTACTTC
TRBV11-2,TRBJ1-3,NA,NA,CASSPGTSGNTIYF,TGTGCCAGCAGCCCAGGTACCTCTGGAAACACCATATATTTT
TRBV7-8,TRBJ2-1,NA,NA,CASSVGLIGSSYNEQFF,TGTGCCAGCAGCGTAGGGTTAATCGGTAGCTCCTACAATGAGCAGTTCTTC
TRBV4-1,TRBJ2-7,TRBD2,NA,CASSQGWGGDTYEQYF,TGCGCCAGCAGCCAAGGGTGGGGGGGGGATACTTACGAGCAGTACTTC
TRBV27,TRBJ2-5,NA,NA,CASSLYAQGETQYF,TGTGCCAGCAGTTTATATGCCCAGGGCGAGACCCAGTACTTC
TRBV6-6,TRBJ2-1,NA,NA,CASSHTGGEGDEQFF,TGTGCCAGCAGCCACACAGGGGGGGAAGGGGATGAGCAGTTCTTC
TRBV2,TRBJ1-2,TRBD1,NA,CASKGTGIFYGYTF,TGTGCCAGCAAAGGGACAGGAATCTTCTATGGCTACACCTTC
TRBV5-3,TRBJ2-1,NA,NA,CARRPTTVRLGEQFF,TGTGCCAGAAGGCCTACGACAGTGCGTTTAGGTGAGCAGTTCTTC
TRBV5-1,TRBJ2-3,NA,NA,CASSLVVTGTDTQYF,TGCGCCAGCAGCTTGGTTGTTACTGGCACAGATACGCAGTATTTT
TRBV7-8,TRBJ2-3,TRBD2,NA,CASSLVGASGGSDPTDTQYF,TGTGCCAGCAGCTTAGTTGGCGCTAGCGGGGGATCCGATCCCACAGATACGCAGTATTTT
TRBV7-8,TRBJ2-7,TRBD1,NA,CASSGTGGVDVNEQYF,TGTGCCAGCAGCGGAACAGGGGGCGTGGACGTGAACGAGCAGTACTTC
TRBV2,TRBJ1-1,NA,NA,CASSEGLAGLNTEAFF,TGTGCCAGCAGTGAGGGTTTGGCAGGGCTGAACACTGAAGCTTTCTTT
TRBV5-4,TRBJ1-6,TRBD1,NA,CASGTGAPRSPLHF,TGTGCCAGCGGGACAGGGGCCCCTCGATCACCCCTCCACTTT
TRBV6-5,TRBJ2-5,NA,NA,CASSLASKETQYF,TGTGCCAGCAGTTTAGCCAGTAAAGAGACCCAGTACTTC